The sequence of this TCR beta chain was determined in a study of cytomegalovirus exposure and HLA in healthy donors. With 5 bases removed from V and 0 bases from J, the gap between germline ends came to 14 bases. This CDR3 is built from 15 residues. CDR1 and CDR2 from the germline V gene are MDHEN and SYDVKM. With 60 Vbeta and 13 Jbeta primers, the PCR was carried out. The repertoire was sequenced with immunoSEQ multiplex PCR; TCRdb's copy has only in-frame clones and lacks some. The sample contains fewer than 200,000 clones, roughly 80% of which appear only once. In the case of this clone: Its antigen is unidentified.

Overall study findings and caveats: When analyzed later, the rates of TCR association showed variation by HLA locus, with DRB1 the most and HLA-C the fewest.

This clonotype was sampled from a woman younger than 35 in good health and CMV-seronegative. This chain uses TRBV28 with TRBJ2-7, with a possible D match to TRBD1 (5 bases). The sequenced material came from PBMCs. CDR3 sequence: CASSPLDRDSYEQYF. The CDR3 DNA is TGTGCCAGCAGTCCGCTCGACAGAGACTCCTACGAGCAGTACTTC.